Shown below are 27 T cell receptor beta chains from a single sample sequenced in a study of T-cell reconstitution after alpha-beta-depleted transplantation in children. Unique molecular identifiers were incorporated into the prepared TCRbeta library. Each CDR3 protein is one row after TCRdb ran MiXCR on the PCR reads. The sample shows 640,000 or so distinct CDR3 sequences, roughly 17% of them seen only once. Sample: PBMCs from the stem cell graft donor, taken from the stem cell graft. Receptors were obtained from a human donor who donated a stem cell graft to a child with acute myeloid leukemia.

This clonotype was seen ten or more times. J is TRBJ1-1 and V is TRBV18, with a weak D call TRBD1 (5 bases). V lost 3 bases and J 1 base, leaving 21 bases between the germline ends. The length of the CDR3 is 18 residues. Germline loops: CDR1 KGHSH, CDR2 LQKENI. CDR3 region: CASSPLTGGVTTNTEAFF. The CDR3 DNA follows: TGTGCCAGCTCACCCCTCACTGGGGGGGTGACGACGAACACTGAAGCTTTCTTT. The entire variable domain, with the rest obtained from reference TRBV18 and TRBJ1-1, is as follows: NAGVMQNPRHLVRRRGQEARLRCSPMKGHSHVYWYRQLPEEGLKFMVYLQKENIIDESGMPKERFSAEFPKEGPSILRIQQVVRGDSAAYFCASSPLTGGVTTNTEAFFGQGTRLTVV.

This clonotype was seen a handful of times. V gene TRBV7-3 combines with J gene TRBJ2-7; D not certain. The CDR3 sequence is 14 residues long. Germline CDR1 SGHTA, CDR2 FQGTGA. Trimming left V 4 bases short and J 2 bases short, with 12 bases between. The CDR3 here is CASSWNTGPYEQYF. CDR3 bases: TGTGCCAGCAGCTGGAACACCGGACCCTACGAGCAGTACTTC.

Many counts were recorded for this clonotype. Written as DNA, the CDR3 is TGCAGTGCTAGGGAGGGGGACACCTCGTGGGGCTACACCTTC. This translates into CSAREGDTSWGYTF. The V call is TRBV20-1, the J call TRBJ1-2, with D perhaps TRBD1 (6 bases). This CDR3 has 14 amino acids. The V end lost 3 bases, the J end lost 8 bases, and 19 bases lay between the germline ends. CDR1 DFQATT and CDR2 SNEGSKA come from the germline V gene (reference sequence).

This clonotype was found many times. The chain carries TRBV20-1 and TRBJ1-6, with a tentative D call TRBD1 (5 bases). The germline V gene has CDR1 DFQATT and CDR2 SNEGSKA (reference sequence). The CDR3 loop spans 15 amino acids. V lost 6 bases, J lost 5 bases, and 17 bases lay in between. The CDR3 DNA sequence: TGCAGTGCATCCGGGCCAGGGTACGATAATTCACCCCTCCACTTT. As protein: CSASGPGYDNSPLHF.

Ten or more counts support this clonotype. The chain joins TRBV27 to TRBJ2-1; D call uncertain. In germline, CDR1 is MNHEY, CDR2 SMNVEV (reference sequence). The V end was cut by 6 bases, the J end by 8 bases, with 11 bases between. This CDR3 comprises 12 residues. The DNA for the CDR3 is TGTGCCAGCAGCCGGGCCACCGATGAGCAGTTCTTC. Its protein is CASSRATDEQFF.

This clonotype was counted ten times or more. The rearrangement uses TRBV20-1 and TRBJ1-2; no clear D. The germline CDR1 and CDR2 sequences are DFQATT and SNEGSKA (reference sequence). Trimming cost V 3 bases and J 4 bases, with 9 bases left between them. This CDR3 contains 12 residues. The CDR3 DNA is TGCAGTGCTAGCGACCGCCTCTATGGCTACACCTTC. It translates to CSASDRLYGYTF.

The chain carries TRBV7-9 and TRBJ2-5; 10 bases agree with TRBD2. CDR1 is SEHNR and CDR2 is FQNEAQ in the germline V gene (reference sequence). J was trimmed by 2 bases and V by 8 bases; bases with no gene match: 14. CDR3 length: 17 residues. In nucleotides, the CDR3 is TGTGCCAGCGACTATCGGGGGGCTAGCGGGGGACAAGAGACCCAGTACTTC. It codes for CASDYRGASGGQETQYF.

This clonotype was picked up many times. The chain couples TRBV6-5 to TRBJ2-3; 9 bases fit TRBD1. The V and J ends lost 6 bases and 5 bases, in that order; junction bases with no gene match: 3. The CDR3 is 13 residues long. Germline V CDR1 and CDR2: MNHEY, SVGAGI. Written as DNA, the CDR3 is TGTGCCAGCAGGGGACAGGGAAAAGATACGCAGTATTTT. It yields the protein CASRGQGKDTQYF.

A remark on this clonotype: A much larger clonotype is one base distant, so this may be a read error. This chain uses TRBV20-1 with TRBJ1-1; D is unclear. The germline V gene encodes CDR1 DFQATT and CDR2 SNEGSKA (reference sequence). V was shortened by 3 bases and J by 1 base, with 6 bases between the two germline ends. The CDR3 is 12 residues long. The DNA for the CDR3 is TGCAGTGCTAGCACTCAGAACACTGAAGCTTTCTTT. The encoded protein is CSASTQNTEAFF.

This clonotype was counted many times. The gene calls are TRBV5-6 and TRBJ1-3; 9 bases align to TRBD1. J gave up 3 bases and V 4 bases, and 5 bases lay outside the gene matches. The CDR3 is 15 residues long. Germline V CDR1 and CDR2: SGHDT, YYEEEE. CDR3 in amino acids: CASSAGTGSGNTIYF. The CDR3, as DNA: TGTGCCAGCAGCGCCGGGACAGGGAGTGGAAACACCATATATTTT.

This clonotype has ten or more counts. The chain recombines TRBV25-1 with TRBJ1-2, with D uncertain. The CDR3 length is 11 residues. CDR1 MGHDK and CDR2 SYGVNS come from the germline V gene. V was trimmed by 6 bases and J by 2 bases, leaving 4 bases between them. In nucleotides, the CDR3 is TGTGCCAGCAGCTGGAACTATGGCTACACCTTC. Amino acid sequence: CASSWNYGYTF.

This clonotype was seen many times. The CDR3, as DNA: TGCAGTGCTAGAGGCCGTCGCAGGGATGAGCAGTTCTTC. Translating gives CSARGRRRDEQFF. J is TRBJ2-1 and V is TRBV20-1; tentatively, D is TRBD1 (5 bases). This CDR3 has 13 amino acids. CDR1 and CDR2 from the germline V gene are DFQATT and SNEGSKA (reference sequence). V gave up 1 base and J gave up 8 bases, with 12 bases separating them.

This clonotype was seen many times. V and J are TRBV7-2 and TRBJ2-3, with 8 bases identical to TRBD2. Germline V gene sequence: CDR1 SGHTA, CDR2 FQGNSA. The CDR3 loop spans 15 amino acids. V lost 5 bases to trimming and J lost 4 bases; unmatched junction nucleotides: 8. CDR3 sequence (DNA): TGTGCCAGCAGCCAGACGGGAGGGAGCGCAGATACGCAGTATTTT. This sequence encodes CASSQTGGSADTQYF.

The count of this clonotype is one. A much larger clonotype is one base distant, so this may be a read error. The V gene is TRBV7-2, the J gene TRBJ1-1; D perhaps matches TRBD1 (6 bases). CDR1 is SGHTA and CDR2 is FQGNSA in the germline V gene. Trimming took 5 bases from V and 4 from J, leaving 14 bases between them. The CDR3 length is 14 residues. Here the CDR3 DNA reads TGTGCCAGCAGCGTACAGGGTTGTGTCACTGAAGCTTTCTTT. It specifies CASSVQGCVTEAFF.

This clonotype was recorded many times. The genes are TRBV7-6 and TRBJ1-2, with D perhaps matching TRBD1 (5 bases). Per the germline V gene, CDR1 is SGHVS and CDR2 is FNYEAQ. Deletions cut 6 bases from V and 2 bases from J, with 10 bases between. This CDR3 spans 13 amino acids. The CDR3 here is CASSLGENYGYTF. The CDR3 bases are TGTGCCAGCAGTTTGGGGGAAAACTATGGCTACACCTTC.

This clonotype was observed many times. The chain combines TRBV12-3 or TRBV12-4 with TRBJ2-7; 8 bases align to TRBD1. After removal of 5 bases from V and 1 base from J, the junction contained 10 bases not matched to a gene. This CDR3 is 16 amino acids long. The DNA of the CDR3 is TGTGCCAGCAGTGACCGGGGACAGGTGTATTCCTACGAGCAGTACTTC. It is translated as CASSDRGQVYSYEQYF.

Regarding this clonotype: This may arise from a read error, as a much more abundant clone is one base away. The chain employs TRBV5-1 and TRBJ2-1; 8 nucleotides align to TRBD1. The germline V gene has CDR1 SGHRS and CDR2 YFSETQ. The CDR3 is made up of 14 amino acids. CDR3 amino acids: CAGSWGTGGNEQFF. The CDR3 DNA follows: TGCGCCGGCAGCTGGGGGACAGGAGGCAATGAGCAGTTCTTC.

The sample holds many counts of this clonotype. This chain joins TRBV28 and TRBJ1-1; D gene uncertain. CDR3 size: 18 residues. Trimming left V 1 base short and J 5 bases short, with 23 bases between. Germline V gene lookup returns CDR1 MDHEN and CDR2 SYDVKM. CDR3 residues: CASSLSMALITAATEAFF. CDR3 sequence (DNA): TGTGCCAGCAGTTTATCCATGGCCCTAATAACAGCCGCGACTGAAGCTTTCTTT.

The chain is built from TRBV12-3 or TRBV12-4 and TRBJ2-5, with 8 nucleotides matching TRBD1. Trimming removed 6 bases from V and 1 base from J; junction bases left unmatched: 1. The length of the CDR3 is 13 residues. The CDR3 loop reads CASRQGVQETQYF. In DNA, the CDR3 is TGTGCCAGCAGACAGGGGGTCCAAGAGACCCAGTACTTC.

This clonotype appeared a few times. V and J are TRBV7-9 and TRBJ2-3; no firm D call. This CDR3 is built from 12 residues. V dropped 6 bases and J dropped 1 base, with 5 bases sitting between them. CDR1 is SEHNR, CDR2 FQNEAQ, per germline (reference sequence). The CDR3 is CASRPRTDTQYF. CDR3 DNA: TGTGCCAGCAGGCCACGCACAGATACGCAGTATTTT.

This clonotype was seen just once. The rearrangement links TRBV11-2 to TRBJ1-1; maybe TRBD1 (5 bases). Germline CDR1 reads SGHAT; CDR2 reads FQNNGV. Trimming left V 7 bases short and J 8 bases short, with 11 bases between. The CDR3 length is 11 residues. This CDR3 reads CASKGRLEAFF. In DNA, the CDR3 is TGTGCCAGCAAGGGGAGGTTGGAAGCTTTCTTT.

V is TRBV7-6 and J is TRBJ2-6; D unclear. V was cut by 1 base and J by 0 bases, with 13 bases left in between. The CDR3 is 18 amino acids. Per germline, CDR1 SGHVS and CDR2 FNYEAQ. The CDR3 DNA follows: TGTGCCAGCAGCTTAGATCCCAGGATGAGCTCTGGGGCCAACGTCCTGACTTTC. Amino acids: CASSLDPRMSSGANVLTF.

This clonotype was picked up many times. The chain joins TRBV28 to TRBJ2-7; possible D gene TRBD1, 5 bases. This CDR3 is built from 17 residues. Germline V gene sequence: CDR1 MDHEN, CDR2 SYDVKM. Trimming pared 3 bases from V and 1 base from J, leaving 19 bases between. The CDR3 region has the DNA TGTGCCAGCAGTTTGTGGCGGCTGTACGACAGATCCTACGAGCAGTACGTC. Translated: CASSLWRLYDRSYEQYV.

This clonotype was counted between two and nine times. The CDR3 DNA follows: TGCAGTGCTAGACCCGGACTAGCGGGGGGTCTGGAGACCCAGTACTTC. Translating it yields CSARPGLAGGLETQYF. The chain is built from TRBV20-1 and TRBJ2-5; 14 bases agree with TRBD2. Trimming cost V 2 bases and J 5 bases; bases outside gene matches: 7. The germline gives CDR1 DFQATT, CDR2 SNEGSKA (reference sequence). The CDR3 extends over 16 amino acids.

This clonotype was observed at least ten times. The chain joins TRBV20-1 to TRBJ2-3, with D perhaps TRBD1 (6 bases). Per germline, CDR1 DFQATT and CDR2 SNEGSKA (reference sequence). With 1 base removed from V and 1 base from J, the gap between germline ends came to 12 bases. The CDR3 loop spans 15 amino acids. The CDR3 here is CSARGAQGRTDTQYF. The CDR3 DNA is TGCAGTGCTAGAGGCGCACAGGGACGCACAGATACGCAGTATTTT.

The chain joins TRBV3-1 to TRBJ1-2; 10 nucleotides agree with TRBD1. Per germline, CDR1 LGHDT and CDR2 YNNKEL (reference sequence). V gave up 1 base and J gave up 8 bases; unmatched junction bases: 7. CDR3 size: 15 residues. For the CDR3, the DNA is TGTGCCAGCAGCCAAGGGGACAGGGGCCCGGGAGGCTACACCTTC. Translated: CASSQGDRGPGGYTF.

This clonotype appeared a single time. A much larger clone lies one base from this, so it may be a read error. The chain employs TRBV20-1 and TRBJ2-7; D remains unclear. The CDR3 length is 12 residues. In germline, CDR1 is DFQATT, CDR2 SNEGSKA (reference sequence). V lost 3 bases, J lost 5 bases, and 11 bases lay in between. The CDR3 sequence: CSASEVDDEQYF. The CDR3 DNA reads as TGCAGTGCTAGCGAAGTGGACGACGAGCAGTACTTC.